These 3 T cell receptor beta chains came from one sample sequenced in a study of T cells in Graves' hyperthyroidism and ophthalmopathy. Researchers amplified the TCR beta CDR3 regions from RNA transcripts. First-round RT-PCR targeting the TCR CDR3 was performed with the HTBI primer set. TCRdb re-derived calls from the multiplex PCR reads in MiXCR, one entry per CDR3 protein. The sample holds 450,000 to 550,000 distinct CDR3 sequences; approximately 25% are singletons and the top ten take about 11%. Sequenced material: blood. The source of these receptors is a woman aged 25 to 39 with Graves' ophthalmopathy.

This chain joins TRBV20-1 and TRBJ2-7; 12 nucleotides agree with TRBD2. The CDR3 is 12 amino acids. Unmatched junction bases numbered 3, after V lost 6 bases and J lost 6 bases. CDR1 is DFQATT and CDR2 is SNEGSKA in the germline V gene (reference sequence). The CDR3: CSAGLAGIEQYF. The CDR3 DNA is TGCAGTGCCGGACTAGCGGGAATCGAGCAGTACTTC.

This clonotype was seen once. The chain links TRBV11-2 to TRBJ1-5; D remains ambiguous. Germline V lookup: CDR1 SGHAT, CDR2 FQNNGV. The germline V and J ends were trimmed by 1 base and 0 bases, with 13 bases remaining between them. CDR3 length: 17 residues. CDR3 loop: CASSLVRSDYSNQPQHF. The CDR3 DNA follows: TGTGCCAGCAGCTTAGTACGGAGCGACTATAGCAATCAGCCCCAGCATTTT.

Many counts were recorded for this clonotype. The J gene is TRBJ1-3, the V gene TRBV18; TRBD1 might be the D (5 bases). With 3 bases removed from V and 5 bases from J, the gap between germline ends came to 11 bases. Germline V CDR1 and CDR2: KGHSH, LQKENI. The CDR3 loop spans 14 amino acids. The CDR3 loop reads CASSPRDGRNTIYF. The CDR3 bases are TGTGCCAGCTCACCCCGGGACGGACGAAACACCATATATTTT.